Presented here are 3 T cell receptor beta chains from one specimen sequenced in a study of a mutant IDH1 vaccine in newly diagnosed glioma. Assay: immunoSEQ multiplex PCR; the TCRdb copy retains only in-frame clones and omits some. This sample has 68,000 or so clones, with about four fifths found just once. This sample's time point: baseline, week 1 (first vaccination visit). As for treatment: pre-vaccination baseline after standard-of-care therapy. The sequencing used PBMCs, collected from a glioma patient treated with radiotherapy, temozolomide or both. Receptor source: a man in his forties or fifties with glioma.

This clone appeared a few times. This chain links TRBV6-1 with TRBJ2-3; D unclear. CDR1 and CDR2 from the germline V gene are MNHNS and SASEGT. Between the trimmed V and J ends, which lost 8 bases and 3 bases, there was a span of 12 bases. The length of the CDR3 is 13 residues. CDR3 region: CASLTVGTDTQYF. CDR3 DNA sequence: TGTGCCAGCCTGACGGTGGGGACAGATACGCAGTATTTT.

This clone was counted a few times. This chain joins TRBV20-1 and TRBJ2-5; no firm D call. Trimming cost V 1 base and J 10 bases, with 10 bases left between them. Germline-derived CDR1 and CDR2 are DFQATT and SNEGSKA (reference sequence). The CDR3 consists of 11 residues. The CDR3 sequence: CSARVPPDQYF. The DNA for the CDR3 is TGCAGTGCTAGAGTACCCCCCGACCAGTACTTC.

Concerning this clone itself: Relative to the germline gene, one junction end is altered; a read error may explain this. The chain couples TRBV7-7 to TRBJ2-3; the D is unclear. The CDR3 loop spans 13 amino acids. The germline gives CDR1 SSHAT, CDR2 FNYEAQ (reference sequence). The chain's CDR3 is CASSPVSSDTQYF. CDR3 sequence (DNA): TGTGCTAGCAGCCCAGTCTCGTCAGATACGCAGTATTTT.